Sequencing of this T cell receptor (beta chain) was carried out in a study of blood T cells in healthy people across ages. This CDR3 has 15 residues. With 3 bases clipped from V and 0 bases from J, the junction kept 7 bases outside the gene matches. Germline V gene sequence: CDR1 DFQATT, CDR2 SNEGSKA (reference sequence). Together with a sample-barcoded 5' primer, a J-beta primer mix was included in a second PCR lasting about 6 to 11 cycles. TCRdb called the 5' RACE reads again in MiXCR, with one record for every CDR3 protein. The data show roughly 720,000 distinct CDR3 sequences, around half seen once.

Material for sequencing was blood. The clonotype was recovered from a man of 80 years or more in good health. The chain uses TRBV20-1 and TRBJ1-1; TRBD1 matches 7 bases. CDR3 in amino acids: CSARKAGGMNTEAFF. In DNA form, the CDR3 reads TGCAGTGCTAGGAAGGCAGGGGGGATGAACACTGAAGCTTTCTTT.